A selection of T cell receptor beta chains follows, all from one sample in a study of cytomegalovirus exposure and HLA in healthy donors. The table came from immunoSEQ multiplex PCR; TCRdb's copy has only in-frame clones and leaves some out. The data contain 250,000 to 400,000 clones, roughly 90% of them singletons. Sequencing was done on a sample of PBMCs. All receptors derive from a man aged 25-45 years in good health and CMV-seronegative. Both conserved end residues are part of each CDR3. The D gene is left open where the match is weak. A clone size is listed for some rows: how often the clone was seen (once, few, many), or a class if it is expanded.

clone_size j_call v_call d_call cdr3_nt cdr3_aa
- TRBJ2-1 TRBV7-9 TRBD2 TGTGCCAGCAGCGGGACTAGCGGGGGTTTTGATGAGCAGTTCTTC CASSGTSGGFDEQFF
- TRBJ2-1 TRBV19 - TGTGCCAGTAGTAACAGGGTTAGTCATGAGCAGTTCTTC CASSNRVSHEQFF
- TRBJ2-7 TRBV5-1 - TGCGCCAGCAGCTTGGTAGCTCAAGCGGCCTACGAGCAGTACTTC CASSLVAQAAYEQYF
- TRBJ2-7 TRBV12-5 - TGTGCTAGTGGTTCCAGGGGTTACGAGCAGTACTTC CASGSRGYEQYF
once TRBJ2-5 TRBV27 - TGTGCCAGCAGTCCACCCCGACGAGAAGGGAGGGAGACCCAGTACTTC CASSPPRREGRETQYF
- TRBJ2-3 TRBV11-3 TRBD1 TGTGCCAGCAGTTCGAACAGGGGCGCAGATACGCAGTATTTT CASSSNRGADTQYF
- TRBJ2-5 TRBV18 TRBD2 TGTGCCAGCTCACTTACCGGGACTAGAGAGACCCAGTACTTC CASSLTGTRETQYF
- TRBJ2-1 TRBV25-1 TRBD2 TGTGCCAGCAGTGCCTGGGGAGGGACGGGAGCCTACAATGAGCAGTTCTTC CASSAWGGTGAYNEQFF
- TRBJ1-1 TRBV2 TRBD1 TGTGCCAGCAGTCCCGGGACAGGGATTCGGGACACTGAAGCTTTCTTT CASSPGTGIRDTEAFF
- TRBJ2-7 TRBV5-6 - TGTGCCAGCAGCTTCGACATCTCCTACGAGCAGTACTTC CASSFDISYEQYF
- TRBJ2-5 TRBV27 - TGTGCCAGCAGGCTTGCCGGGACACTAGAGACCCAGTACTTC CASRLAGTLETQYF
- TRBJ1-1 TRBV7-8 TRBD1 TGTGCCAGCAGCTTCCTAGGACAGGGGGACACTGAAGCTTTCTTT CASSFLGQGDTEAFF
- TRBJ2-1 TRBV9 TRBD2 TGTGCCAGCAGCGTAGGACTAGCGGGGGGGCGTTACAATGAGCAGTTCTTC CASSVGLAGGRYNEQFF
- TRBJ2-7 TRBV5-8 TRBD1 TGTGCCAGCAGCTTGAGTACAGGGGGCGACGAGCAGTACTTC CASSLSTGGDEQYF